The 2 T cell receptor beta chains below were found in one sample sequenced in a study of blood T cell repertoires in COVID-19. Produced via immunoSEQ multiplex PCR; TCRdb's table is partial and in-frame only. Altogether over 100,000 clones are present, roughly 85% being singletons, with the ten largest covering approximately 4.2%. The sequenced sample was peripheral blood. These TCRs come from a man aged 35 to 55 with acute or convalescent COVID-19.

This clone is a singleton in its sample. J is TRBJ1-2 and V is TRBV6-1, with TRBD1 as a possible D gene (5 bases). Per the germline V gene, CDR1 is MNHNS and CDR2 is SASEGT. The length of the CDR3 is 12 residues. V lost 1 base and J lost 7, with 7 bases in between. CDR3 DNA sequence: TGTGCCAGCAGTGAAGGGAGGGGTGGCTACACCTTC. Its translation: CASSEGRGGYTF.

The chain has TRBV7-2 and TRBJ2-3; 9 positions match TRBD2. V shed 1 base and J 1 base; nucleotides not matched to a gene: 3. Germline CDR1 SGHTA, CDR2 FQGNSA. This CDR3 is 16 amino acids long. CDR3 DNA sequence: TGTGCCAGCAGCTTAGGATTAGCGGGGGGCACAGATACGCAGTATTTT. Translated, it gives CASSLGLAGGTDTQYF. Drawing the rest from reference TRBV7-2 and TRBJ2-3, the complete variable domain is GAGVSQSPSNKVTEKGKDVELRCDPISGHTALYWYRQSLGQGLEFLIYFQGNSAPDKSGLPSDRFSAERTGGSVSTLTIQRTQQEDSAVYLCASSLGLAGGTDTQYFGPGTRLTVL.